These 28 T cell receptor beta chains came from one sample sequenced in a study of blood T cell repertoires in COVID-19. Produced via immunoSEQ multiplex PCR; TCRdb's table is partial and in-frame only. The sample consists of hundreds of thousands of clones, more than 75% of them appearing once. The source material was PBMCs or T cells enriched from blood (not recorded which). These TCRs come from a woman aged 55-70 years in a cohort exposed to, infected with or recovered from COVID-19 (not recorded which).

The V and J genes are TRBV30 and TRBJ2-2, with TRBD1 matching over 7 bases. This CDR3 contains 14 residues. Germline trimming cut 8 bases from V and 4 bases from J; bases unmatched to any gene: 10. Germline values: CDR1 GTSNPN, CDR2 SVGIG (reference sequence). CDR3 DNA: TGTGCCCACTATTTAGGGACAGCCACCGGGGAGCTGTTTTTT. Translation gives CAHYLGTATGELFF.

The chain links TRBV28 to TRBJ1-5; 7 positions match TRBD1. Trimming removed 6 bases from V and 1 base from J; junction bases left unmatched: 6. The CDR3 contains 15 residues. Germline CDR1 reads MDHEN; CDR2 reads SYDVKM. CDR3 sequence (DNA): TGTGCCAGCAGGGAACAGGGGAGAAGCAATCAGCCCCAGCATTTT. Its protein is CASREQGRSNQPQHF.

V gene TRBV3-1 (or the pseudogene TRBV3-2) combines with J gene TRBJ2-1; D is undetermined. Trimming shortened V by 0 bases and J by 10 bases, and 16 bases separated the two germline ends. The CDR3 extends over 15 amino acids. CDR1 is LGHDT, CDR2 YNNKEL, per germline (reference sequence). The CDR3 region is CASSQDARAAGEQFF. The CDR3 nucleotides read TGTGCCAGCAGCCAAGACGCGCGCGCGGCTGGGGAGCAGTTCTTC.

This chain links TRBV9 with TRBJ2-1, with 8 bases lining up with TRBD1. CDR3 length: 19 residues. Germline values: CDR1 SGDLS, CDR2 YYNGEE. Unmatched junction bases numbered 16, after V lost 3 bases and J lost 2 bases. The CDR3 DNA follows: TGTGCCAGCAGCGCTAGGGGGGCACCGGGACAGGTTACCTACAATGAGCAGTTCTTC. It is translated as CASSARGAPGQVTYNEQFF.

J is TRBJ2-1 and V is TRBV15; 14 bases agree with TRBD2. Germline CDR1 is LNHNV and CDR2 is YYDKDF (reference sequence). V dropped 6 bases and J dropped 5; count of bases not matched to a gene: 6. This CDR3 is built from 16 residues. CDR3 nucleotides: TGTGCCACCAGTGGGACTAGCGGGAGAAAGCACAATGAGCAGTTCTTC. The encoded protein is CATSGTSGRKHNEQFF.

The J gene is TRBJ2-1, the V gene TRBV10-3, with D unresolved. The V gene lost 2 bases and the J gene lost 4 bases, with 6 bases spanning the gap. CDR1 and CDR2 from the germline V gene are ENHRY and SYGVKD. This CDR3 has 13 amino acids. In nucleotides, the CDR3 is TGTGCCATCAGTGAGGGAGTTTACAATGAGCAGTTCTTC. This sequence encodes CAISEGVYNEQFF.

The chain recombines TRBV6-5 with TRBJ1-2, with D perhaps TRBD1 (6 bases). Germline V gives CDR1 MNHEY, CDR2 SVGAGI. V gave up 1 base and J gave up 7 bases, with 13 bases separating them. The CDR3 loop spans 14 amino acids. CDR3 in DNA: TGTGCCAGCAGTTACTTCCAAGAGGGGGTTGGCTACACCTTC. It translates to CASSYFQEGVGYTF.

The chain is built from TRBV5-4 and TRBJ2-7; 7 bases agree with TRBD1. The CDR3 loop spans 15 amino acids. Looked up from germline, CDR1 is SGHNT and CDR2 is YYREEE (reference sequence). The V segment lost 0 bases and the J segment 0 bases; nucleotides outside the gene matches: 3. The CDR3, as DNA: TGTGCCAGCAGCTTGGAAGCAGGGGGCTCCTACGAGCAGTACTTC. Its protein is CASSLEAGGSYEQYF.

The rearrangement links TRBV5-1 to TRBJ1-5; D might be TRBD1 (5 bases). The V gene's germline CDR1 is SGHRS and CDR2 YFSETQ. Trimming removed 5 bases from V and 5 bases from J, with 11 bases in between. The CDR3 totals 13 residues. CDR3 residues: CASRVDNYQPQHF. The CDR3 bases are TGCGCCAGCAGGGTGGACAACTATCAGCCCCAGCATTTT.

The sample holds a few counts of this clone. This chain joins TRBV28 and TRBJ2-5; TRBD1 aligns across 8 bases. Germline V gene sequence: CDR1 MDHEN, CDR2 SYDVKM. The junction had 10 bases not matched to a gene; V was cut back by 5 bases and J by 2 bases. The CDR3 extends over 16 amino acids. CDR3 protein: CASSQRTGIDQETQYF. CDR3 bases: TGTGCCAGCAGTCAAAGGACAGGGATCGATCAAGAGACCCAGTACTTC. The full variable domain, rest sourced from reference TRBV28 and TRBJ2-5, is DVKVTQSSRYLVKRTGEKVFLECVQDMDHENMFWYRQDPGLGLRLIYFSYDVKMKEKGDIPEGYSVSREKKERFSLILESASTNQTSMYLCASSQRTGIDQETQYFGPGTRLLVL.

The chain uses TRBV10-1 and TRBJ2-3, with TRBD2 identical over 8 bases. Germline loops: CDR1 WNHNN, CDR2 SYGVQD (reference sequence). V shed 4 bases, J shed 2 bases, and the junction held 5 bases outside the gene matches. The CDR3 has 15 residues. The DNA of the CDR3 is TGCGCCAGCAGTGTGAGCGGGAGCACCACAGATACGCAGTATTTT. Its protein is CASSVSGSTTDTQYF.

The V gene is TRBV5-6, the J gene TRBJ1-2; D remains unclear. V was shortened by 3 bases and J by 5 bases, with 20 bases between the two germline ends. The CDR3 sequence is 16 residues long. Germline CDR1 and CDR2: SGHDT and YYEEEE. CDR3 DNA sequence: TGTGCCAGCAGCTCGCCCCGAGACTCGGTGGTTTATGGCTACACCTTC. Translating gives CASSSPRDSVVYGYTF.

This CDR3 is CASSTNQRTSGDYEQYF. The CDR3, as DNA: TGTGCCAGCAGCACAAACCAACGGACTAGCGGGGATTACGAGCAGTACTTC. J is TRBJ2-7 and V is TRBV9; TRBD2 aligns across 12 bases. CDR1 SGDLS and CDR2 YYNGEE come from the germline V gene. V was pared by 4 bases and J by 4 bases, with 12 bases of the junction left unmatched. The CDR3 has 17 amino acids.

The chain uses TRBV6-2 or TRBV6-3 and TRBJ2-6; perhaps TRBD2 as D (6 bases). The V gene lost 2 bases and the J gene lost 4 bases, with 15 bases spanning the gap. This CDR3 is built from 17 residues. CDR1 and CDR2 (germline): MNHEY, SVGEGT. DNA of the CDR3: TGTGCCAGCAGTTACCATGGGGCGGGATTGGGGGCCAACGTCCTGACTTTC. It specifies CASSYHGAGLGANVLTF.

This chain joins TRBV3-1 (or the pseudogene TRBV3-2) and TRBJ2-7; 13 nucleotides line up with TRBD2. The CDR3 is made up of 15 amino acids. CDR1 and CDR2 from the germline V gene are LGHDT and YNNKEL (reference sequence). With V trimmed by 4 bases and J by 6 bases, 6 bases remained unmatched. Here the CDR3 DNA reads TGTGCCAGCAGCCGGGGGACTAGCGGGACGAGCGAGCAGTACTTC. Translating gives CASSRGTSGTSEQYF.

This clone was picked up one time. This chain links TRBV3-1 (or the pseudogene TRBV3-2) with TRBJ1-5, with TRBD1 matching over 8 bases. The CDR3 sequence is 17 residues long. The J segment lost 5 bases and the V segment lost 1 base, leaving 10 bases of the junction unmatched. Germline CDR1 is LGHDT and CDR2 is YNNKEL (reference sequence). This CDR3 is CASSQGETDRADQPQHF. The CDR3 DNA reads as TGTGCCAGCAGCCAAGGCGAAACGGACAGGGCGGATCAGCCCCAGCATTTT.

The chain combines TRBV2 with TRBJ2-1; no clear D. CDR3 length equals 13 residues. V shed 3 bases and J shed 4 bases, with 7 bases lying between them. CDR1 SNHLY and CDR2 FYNNEI come from the germline V gene. The CDR3 is CASSDRWYNEQFF. CDR3 DNA: TGTGCCAGCAGTGACAGGTGGTACAATGAGCAGTTCTTC.

The chain is built from TRBV28 and TRBJ1-6; 7 bases are shared with TRBD1. Germline V gene data show CDR1 as MDHEN and CDR2 as SYDVKM. J gave up 8 bases and V 5 bases, and 9 bases lay outside the gene matches. The CDR3 extends over 15 amino acids. The CDR3 is CASSPGGSLHSPLHF. In DNA, the CDR3 is TGTGCCAGCAGTCCAGGGGGGTCCCTGCATTCACCCCTCCACTTT.

The chain has TRBV5-4 and TRBJ2-1; D is perhaps TRBD1 (6 bases). The CDR3 is 15 amino acids. In germline, CDR1 is SGHNT, CDR2 YYREEE (reference sequence). Deletions cut 4 bases from V and 4 bases from J, with 15 bases between. CDR3 DNA: TGTGCCAGCAGCCGACAGGACCCAGGGTACAATGAGCAGTTCTTC. This encodes CASSRQDPGYNEQFF.

The chain employs TRBV5-1 and TRBJ2-7; 10 bases are shared with TRBD1. Germline lookup yields CDR1 SGHRS and CDR2 YFSETQ. The J segment lost 6 bases and the V segment lost 5 bases, leaving 8 bases of the junction unmatched. This CDR3 contains 14 residues. CDR3 sequence (DNA): TGCGCCAGCAGGGCCGGGACAGGGGTTGTCGAGCAGTACTTC. Residues: CASRAGTGVVEQYF.

The rearrangement uses TRBV5-1 and TRBJ2-1; TRBD2 agrees at 10 bases. With 0 bases clipped from V and 6 bases from J, the junction kept 3 bases outside the gene matches. CDR3 size: 15 residues. CDR1 and CDR2 (germline): SGHRS, YFSETQ. CDR3 nucleotides: TGCGCCAGCAGCTTGGAGGGGACTAGCGCCAATGAGCAGTTCTTC. It specifies CASSLEGTSANEQFF.

This sequence joins TRBV6-4 and TRBJ1-3; D is possibly TRBD1 (5 bases). V was shortened by 5 bases and J by 2 bases, with 10 bases between the two germline ends. The CDR3 runs 14 residues. Germline V gene data show CDR1 as MRHNA and CDR2 as SNTAGT. CDR3 bases: TGTGCCAGCAGTTTTTCGACAGCTGGAAACACCATATATTTT. Protein: CASSFSTAGNTIYF.

This clone was recorded once. Other nucleotide sequences from this sample produce the same CDR3. The chain uses TRBV5-1 and TRBJ2-1; TRBD2 matches at 8 bases. The CDR3 is 15 amino acids. Germline CDR1 is SGHRS and CDR2 is YFSETQ. Germline trimming cut 4 bases from V and 0 bases from J; bases unmatched to any gene: 3. In nucleotides, the CDR3 is TGCGCCAGCAGCCCCACTAGCGGCTCCTACAATGAGCAGTTCTTC. It is translated as CASSPTSGSYNEQFF.

The rearrangement links TRBV19 to TRBJ2-5; 7 bases line up with TRBD2. Germline trimming cut 4 bases from V and 4 bases from J; bases unmatched to any gene: 3. Germline V gene sequence: CDR1 LNHDA, CDR2 SQIVND (reference sequence). The CDR3 runs to 13 residues. The CDR3 nucleotides are TGTGCCAGTAGTACAGGGACTACAGAGACCCAGTACTTC. Protein product: CASSTGTTETQYF.

The chain couples TRBV7-2 to TRBJ1-1, with no clear D. V shed 3 bases and J shed 7 bases, with 12 bases lying between them. CDR1 is SGHTA and CDR2 is FQGNSA in the germline V gene. This CDR3 has 13 residues. The CDR3 loop is CASSFMREGEAFF. For the CDR3, the DNA is TGTGCCAGCAGCTTTATGCGGGAGGGTGAAGCTTTCTTT.

V usage is TRBV6-6 and J usage is TRBJ1-2, with D possibly TRBD1 on 6 matching bases. With 7 bases removed from V and 8 bases from J, the gap between germline ends came to 17 bases. Per the germline V gene, CDR1 is MNHNY and CDR2 is SVGAGI (reference sequence). The CDR3 runs to 13 residues. The CDR3 nucleotides read TGTGCCAGCAAGGACCCGATTGGGGGCGGCTACACCTTC. Translating it yields CASKDPIGGGYTF.

At least ten counts were recorded for this clone. V usage is TRBV9 and J usage is TRBJ2-4; TRBD2 is a possible D gene (7 bases). The CDR3 extends over 17 amino acids. Trimming took off 2 bases at V and 5 bases at J, with 20 bases between the two ends. The germline CDR1 and CDR2 sequences are SGDLS and YYNGEE. For the CDR3, the DNA is TGTGCCAGCAGCGTGGGGCCTTGGGGGGGCGAAGAAAACATTCAGTACTTC. This sequence encodes CASSVGPWGGEENIQYF.

V usage is TRBV28 and J usage is TRBJ2-3; 7 positions agree with TRBD2. The V segment lost 7 bases and the J segment 3 bases; nucleotides outside the gene matches: 10. CDR1 is MDHEN, CDR2 SYDVKM, per germline. The CDR3 runs 15 residues. CDR3 in DNA: TGTGCCAGCAACCCGGCCCGGGGAGGGACAGATACGCAGTATTTT. Its translation is CASNPARGGTDTQYF.